The rows below give T cell receptor beta chains drawn from one sample of a study of neurological immune-mediated disorders. Using its own MiXCR run on the 5' RACE reads, TCRdb lists one record per CDR3 protein. The repertoire holds about 60,000 distinct CDR3 sequences, with about 10% as singletons. Sequences were obtained from PBMCs. These receptors came from a male donor with HTLV-1-associated myelopathy (HAM/TSP). Each CDR3 is given with its conserved first and last residue. Each record gives: D gene, J gene, clone size, V gene, CDR3 protein, CDR3 DNA. The D gene is left open where the match is weak. Size tells how often a clone was seen (once, few, many) or the class of an expanded clone, and some rows leave it out.

>-|TRBJ2-5|many|TRBV20-1
CSARDGLSRETQYF
TGCAGTGCTAGAGATGGACTATCCCGGGAGACCCAGTACTTC
>-|TRBJ1-1|many|TRBV20-1
CSARKNTEAFF
TGCAGTGCTAGGAAGAACACTGAAGCTTTCTTT
>-|TRBJ2-1|many|TRBV4-3
CASSQDLRRRGVGFF
TGCGCCAGCAGCCAAGATCTTCGTCGGAGGGGGGTGGGGTTCTTC
>-|TRBJ1-1|many|TRBV20-1
CSAPFMAGTEAFF
TGCAGTGCTCCCTTTATGGCGGGCACTGAAGCTTTCTTT
>TRBD1|TRBJ2-7|-|TRBV20-1
CSASRDSSYEQYF
TGCAGTGCTAGCCGGGACAGTTCCTACGAGCAGTACTTC
>TRBD2|TRBJ2-1|few|TRBV4-3
CARQVSGGLNEQFF
TGCGCCAGGCAAGTGAGCGGGGGGTTGAATGAGCAGTTCTTC
>-|TRBJ1-5|many|TRBV20-1
CSALFGAGKVGQPQHF
TGCAGTGCCCTATTCGGGGCGGGAAAGGTCGGTCAGCCCCAGCATTTT
>TRBD2|TRBJ2-2|-|TRBV20-1
CSARSGGTGELFF
TGCAGTGCTAGGTCGGGAGGCACCGGGGAGCTGTTTTTT
>-|TRBJ2-3|many|TRBV20-1
CSTRGGGADTQYF
TGCAGTACCCGGGGAGGGGGCGCCGATACGCAGTATTTT
>-|TRBJ2-7|many|TRBV6-2/TRBV6-3
CASSRAGKVNEQYF
TGTGCCAGCAGTCGGGCCGGGAAAGTCAACGAGCAGTACTTC
>-|TRBJ1-1|many|TRBV5-1
CASSLVPGDAEAFF
TGCGCCAGCAGCTTGGTCCCCGGGGATGCTGAAGCTTTCTTT
>-|TRBJ2-1|-|TRBV5-5
CASSLSMRSYNEQFF
TGTGCCAGCAGCTTGAGTATGAGATCATACAATGAGCAGTTCTTC
>TRBD1|TRBJ2-7|many|TRBV9
CASSVGQGAYEQYF
TGTGCCAGCAGCGTAGGACAGGGCGCCTACGAGCAGTACTTC
>-|TRBJ2-1|many|TRBV28
CASSEVGTPSYNEQFF
TGTGCCAGCAGTGAGGTGGGGACACCCTCCTACAATGAGCAGTTCTTC
>TRBD2|TRBJ2-1|-|TRBV5-1
CASSLPGGGLFSSYNEQFF
TGCGCCAGCAGCCTCCCGGGCGGGGGGCTTTTTAGCTCCTACAATGAGCAGTTCTTC
>-|TRBJ2-7|many|TRBV18
CASSPRVSASYEQYF
TGTGCCAGCTCACCACGGGTCTCGGCCTCCTACGAGCAGTACTTC
>-|TRBJ2-3|many|TRBV18
CASSRGRMSTSTDTQYF
TGTGCCAGCTCACGGGGCCGGATGAGTACTAGCACAGATACGCAGTATTTT
>TRBD1|TRBJ2-2|-|TRBV6-5
CASRQPGQASPGELFF
TGTGCCAGCAGGCAGCCGGGACAGGCTTCCCCCGGGGAGCTGTTTTTT
>TRBD2|TRBJ2-7|few|TRBV20-1
CSARPSGGFYYEQYF
TGCAGTGCTAGACCTTCCGGGGGGTTCTACTATGAGCAGTACTTC
>-|TRBJ2-2|-|TRBV7-6
CASSLGSGGELFF
TGTGCCAGCAGCTTAGGGTCCGGTGGGGAGCTGTTTTTT
>-|TRBJ2-7|many|TRBV5-1
CASSTSGDEQYF
TGCGCCAGCAGCACCTCAGGGGACGAGCAGTACTTC
>-|TRBJ1-6|many|TRBV5-1
CASRSRGPSSYNSPLHF
TGCGCCAGCAGAAGTAGGGGTCCGAGCTCCTATAATTCACCCCTCCACTTT